This record looks at one T cell receptor beta chain sequence and its context. No antigen is known for it. V was trimmed by 3 bases and J by 5 bases, leaving 16 bases between them. Germline-derived CDR1 and CDR2 are ENHRY and SYGVKD. The CDR3 runs 15 residues. This sample is part of a study of cytomegalovirus exposure and HLA in healthy donors. General study results and limits: Likely technical artifact: a cluster of highly shared sequence variants. Earlier analysis looked at TCR beta V segments, and most were productive about 90% or about 30% of the time. Fewer N-insertions (relative to the roughly 720-donor mean) were reportedly seen in an Asian-associated ancestry cluster in a later analysis.

The study ran its PCR with 60 Vbeta and 13 Jbeta primers. Profiled with immunoSEQ multiplex PCR; TCRdb holds only in-frame clones, not every one. The sample comprises some 150,000 clones, approximately 60% of which are singletons, and roughly 6.4% rests with the top ten. The sequence came from a woman aged 60-75 years in good health and CMV-seropositive. The chain has TRBV10-3 and TRBJ1-1; a weak D match, TRBD1 (5 bases). The source material was PBMCs. The CDR3 here is CAISEGPGKGTEAFF. The CDR3 DNA is TGTGCCATCAGTGAAGGGCCAGGAAAGGGGACTGAAGCTTTCTTT.